This T cell receptor (beta chain) was observed in a study of blood T cell repertoires in COVID-19. Across the study: Spain, Italy and the United States supplied samples that represented acute and convalescent COVID-19. The analysed material was cDNA or gDNA that came from T cells, B-cell-depleted T cells, or PBMCs.

Under the authors' procedure: By means of reference gene primer amplification, nucleated cell counts were estimated. Clones were sequenced by immunoSEQ multiplex PCR, and TCRdb holds only the in-frame ones, with some missing. The V and J calls and the clone size are those of that table, but D and trimming were determined from the DNA. The data contain a few hundred thousand clones, 70% to 90% of them singletons. Material: peripheral blood. This TCR was sampled from a woman between 65 and 79 years old with active or convalescent COVID-19.

The CDR3 loop reads CASSFDLGELFF. In DNA form, the CDR3 reads TGTGCCAGCAGTTTCGACTTGGGGGAGCTGTTTTTT. This chain uses TRBV27 with TRBJ2-2; D gene ambiguous. The germline gives CDR1 MNHEY, CDR2 SMNVEV (reference sequence). Trimming pared 3 bases from V and 8 bases from J, leaving 7 bases between. This CDR3 has 12 residues.